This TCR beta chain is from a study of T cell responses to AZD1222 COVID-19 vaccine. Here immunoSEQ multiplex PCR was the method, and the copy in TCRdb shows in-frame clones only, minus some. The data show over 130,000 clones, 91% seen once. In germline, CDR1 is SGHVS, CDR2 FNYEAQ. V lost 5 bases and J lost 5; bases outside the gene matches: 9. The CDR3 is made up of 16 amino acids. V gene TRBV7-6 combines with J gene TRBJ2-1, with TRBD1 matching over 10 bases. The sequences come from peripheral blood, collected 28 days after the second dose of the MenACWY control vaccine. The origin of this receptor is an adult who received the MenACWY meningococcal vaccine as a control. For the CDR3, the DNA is TGTGCCAGCAGCAAGGGTGGGGGGACAGGGGACAATGAGCAGTTCTTC. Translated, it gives CASSKGGGTGDNEQFF.